This TCR beta chain emerged from a study of post-analysis software for immune sequencing data. Background on the study: Some patients lacked subtype; others had relapsing-remitting, secondary progressive or progressive-relapsing disease.

Points from the study as a whole: Strong co-clustering by F measure was evident for samples that had been prepared in the same batch. Multiple sclerosis patients had significantly lower normalized Chao1 diversity than controls.

Many counts were recorded for this clonotype. Its target is not known. Presence of unique molecular identifiers characterized the TCR beta cDNA libraries. A single record per CDR3 protein comes from TCRdb applying MiXCR to the PCR reads. The table lists 400,000 to 500,000 distinct CDR3 sequences, 35% to 45% of them singletons. The specimen was blood. The sequence derives from a girl aged 2 to 9 with multiple sclerosis.

The CDR3 region is CSVGRYQGYTYNEQFF. The CDR3 nucleotides read TGCAGCGTTGGACGTTACCAGGGTTATACCTACAATGAGCAGTTCTTC. The chain is built from TRBV29-1 and TRBJ2-1; D is possibly TRBD1 (5 bases). Germline values: CDR1 SQVTM, CDR2 ANQGSEA. The CDR3 extends over 16 amino acids. V was clipped by 4 bases and J by 2 bases, with 18 bases between them.